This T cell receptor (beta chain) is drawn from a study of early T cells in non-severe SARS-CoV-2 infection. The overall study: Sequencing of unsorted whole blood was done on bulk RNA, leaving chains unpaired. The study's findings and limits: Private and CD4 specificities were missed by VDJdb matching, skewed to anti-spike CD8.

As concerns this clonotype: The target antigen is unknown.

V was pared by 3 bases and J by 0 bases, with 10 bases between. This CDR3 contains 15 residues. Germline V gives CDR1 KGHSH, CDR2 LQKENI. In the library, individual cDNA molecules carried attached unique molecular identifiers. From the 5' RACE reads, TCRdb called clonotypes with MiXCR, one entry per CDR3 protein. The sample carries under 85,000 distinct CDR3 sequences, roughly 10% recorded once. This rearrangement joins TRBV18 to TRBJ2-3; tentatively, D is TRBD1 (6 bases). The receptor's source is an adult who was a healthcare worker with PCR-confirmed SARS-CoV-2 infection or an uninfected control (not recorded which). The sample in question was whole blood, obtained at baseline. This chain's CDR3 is CASSPGALSTDTQYF. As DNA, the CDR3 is TGTGCCAGCTCACCGGGGGCCCTAAGCACAGATACGCAGTATTTT.